The source of this T cell receptor beta chain is a study of OX40 agonist ivuxolimab in advanced cancers. Study-level findings and limits: In the 0.1 to 3.0 mg/kg range, CD4+ and CD8+ blood T cells had expanded clonally by week 6.

This clone is medium-sized by share. Its target is not known. The table came from immunoSEQ multiplex PCR; TCRdb's copy has only in-frame clones and leaves some out. The sample has over 20,000 clones, roughly four fifths seen once. In germline, CDR1 is SGHDT, CDR2 YYEEEE. The germline V and J ends were trimmed by 3 bases and 7 bases, with 11 bases remaining between them. The CDR3 is 13 residues long. The clonotype comes from an adult with an advanced solid tumor such as melanoma, head and neck, liver or kidney cancer. The input for sequencing was CD4+ or CD8+ T cells sorted from blood, taken in a trial of the OX40 agonist ivuxolimab. This chain links TRBV5-6 with TRBJ1-5, with TRBD1 as a possible D gene (5 bases). CDR3 coding DNA: TGTGCCAGCAGCTCCGGGGCAGGACAGCCCCAGCATTTT. This codes for CASSSGAGQPQHF.